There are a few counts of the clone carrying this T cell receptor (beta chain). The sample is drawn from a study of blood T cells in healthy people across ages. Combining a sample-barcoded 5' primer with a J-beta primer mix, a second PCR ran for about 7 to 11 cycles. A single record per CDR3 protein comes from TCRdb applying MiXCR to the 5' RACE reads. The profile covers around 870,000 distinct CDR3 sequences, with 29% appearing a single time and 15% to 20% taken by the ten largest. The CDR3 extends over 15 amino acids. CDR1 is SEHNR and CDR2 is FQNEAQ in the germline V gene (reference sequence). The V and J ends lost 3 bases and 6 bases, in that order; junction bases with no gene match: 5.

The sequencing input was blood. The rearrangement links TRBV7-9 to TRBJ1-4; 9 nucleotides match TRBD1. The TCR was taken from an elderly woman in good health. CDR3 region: CASSLGTGKDEKLFF. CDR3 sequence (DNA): TGTGCCAGCAGCTTGGGGACAGGGAAGGATGAAAAACTGTTTTTT. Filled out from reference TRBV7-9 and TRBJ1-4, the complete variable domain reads DTGVSQNPRHKITKRGQNVTFRCDPISEHNRLYWYRQTLGQGPEFLTYFQNEAQLEKSRLLSDRFSAERPKGSFSTLEIQRTEQGDSAMYLCASSLGTGKDEKLFFGSGTQLSVL.